Reported below is one TCR beta chain. Its specificity is not known. One end of the junction varies from germline; a read error may be responsible. Some clones are missing from TCRdb's copy, which holds only in-frame ones; the method was immunoSEQ multiplex PCR. The table includes about 140,000 clones, just over 85% detected once. The entry originates in a study of Ad26.COV2.S vaccination and SARS-CoV-2 variants. Overall study results and limits: Spike-specific responses of CD8+ and CD4+ T cells were reported to display substantial breadth after vaccination.

Germline V gene data show CDR1 as SQVTM and CDR2 as ANQGSEA. This CDR3 comprises 13 residues. The chain joins TRBV29-1 to TRBJ1-2; TRBD1 agrees at 7 bases. Sample: peripheral blood, taken after recovery from COVID-19. This clonotype was sampled from a human donor who had recovered from COVID-19. The CDR3 sequence: CSVPSPGQLSGDF. CDR3 DNA sequence: TGCAGCGTCCCGAGTCCGGGACAGCTTAGCGGGGACTTC.